The rows below give T cell receptor beta chains drawn from one sample of a study of post-analysis software for immune sequencing data. TCRdb reprocessed the PCR reads via MiXCR and lists one record per CDR3 protein. The table shows around 200,000 distinct CDR3 sequences, with around 30% occurring only once. Sample: blood. These receptors came from a girl under 18 with multiple sclerosis. CDR3s include the opening cysteine and the closing phenylalanine or tryptophan. D genes are given only for firm matches. Size is omitted from some rows. Given values are once, few, many or a class for expanded clones.

J,size,V,D,DNA,CDR3
TRBJ2-1,few,TRBV7-9,NA,TGTGCCAGCAGCTTAACCGGGACCTCAATTGGGTTCTTC,CASSLTGTSIGFF
TRBJ2-3,many,TRBV18,NA,TGTGCCAGCTCACCCAGCCAGAGGGATACGCAGTATTTT,CASSPSQRDTQYF
TRBJ2-5,many,TRBV4-2,NA,TGTGCCAGCAGCCCGGTGGAGATAGGGGAAGAGACCCAGTACTTC,CASSPVEIGEETQYF
TRBJ2-3,many,TRBV5-1,TRBD1,TGCGCCAGCAGCTTGGCCCGGACAGGGCCCACAGATACGCAGTATTTT,CASSLARTGPTDTQYF
TRBJ2-3,many,TRBV15,NA,TGTGCCACCAGCAGGGACTTGAGAGCAGATACGCAGTATTTT,CATSRDLRADTQYF
TRBJ1-3,NA,TRBV20-1,NA,TGCAGTGCTAGAGCTGGAAACACCATATATTTT,CSARAGNTIYF
TRBJ2-7,few,TRBV6-6,TRBD1,TGTGCCAGCAGACTGACAGGGGAAATGAACGAGCAGTACTTC,CASRLTGEMNEQYF
TRBJ2-3,NA,TRBV21-1,NA,TGTGCCAGCAGCACCGGGAGGAGGGGCCGAGCAGATACGCAGTATTTT,CASSTGRRGRADTQYF
TRBJ1-1,few,TRBV4-1,NA,TGCGCCAGCAGCCAAGGACCCGCTTTTAACACTGAAGCTTTCTTT,CASSQGPAFNTEAFF
TRBJ2-7,many,TRBV20-1,NA,TGCAGTGCTACTAAGACAGGGCGGGGGTACGAGCAGTACTTC,CSATKTGRGYEQYF
TRBJ2-1,few,TRBV7-9,NA,TGTGCCAGCAGCTTAAACGGGCCGGAGCAGTTCTTC,CASSLNGPEQFF
TRBJ1-2,few,TRBV5-1,NA,TGCGCCAGCAGCTCCGACGCTGGAAACTATGGCTACACCTTC,CASSSDAGNYGYTF
TRBJ2-7,few,TRBV5-1,TRBD1,TGCGCCAGCAGCTCAAGCCCGACAGGGAACGCCTACGAGCAGTACTTC,CASSSSPTGNAYEQYF
TRBJ1-4,few,TRBV4-1,TRBD1,TGCGCCAGCAGCCAAGGGGACAGAGCAACTAATGAAAAACTGTTTTTT,CASSQGDRATNEKLFF
TRBJ2-3,NA,TRBV18,TRBD1,TGTGCCAGCTCACCGGGACAGGGACTAGATACGCAGTATTTT,CASSPGQGLDTQYF
TRBJ2-1,once,TRBV28,NA,TGTGCCAGCACCGAGGAGGGAAGCTACAATGGGCAGTTCTTC,CASTEEGSYNGQFF
TRBJ2-7,many,TRBV28,TRBD1,TGTGCCAGCAGGGGGACAGTCAATGCCTACGAGCAGTACTTC,CASRGTVNAYEQYF
TRBJ2-5,NA,TRBV30,NA,TGTGCCTGGGCAATGGGGGGCCCAGGGGATGAGCAGTACTTC,CAWAMGGPGDEQYF
TRBJ1-1,NA,TRBV5-1,NA,TGCGCCAGCAGCTTGGACGGCATGGGTAGCGCTGAAGCTTTCTTT,CASSLDGMGSAEAFF
TRBJ2-1,many,TRBV20-1,TRBD2,TGCAGTGCTAGAGCCGGGACTAGCGTCAATGAGCAGTTCTTC,CSARAGTSVNEQFF
TRBJ2-7,NA,TRBV5-6,TRBD2,TGTGCCAGCTCACGACTAGCGCGAGAGCAGTACTTC,CASSRLAREQYF
TRBJ2-7,many,TRBV6-2/TRBV6-3,TRBD2,TGTGCCAGCAGTACCCCAGGGAGGGCCCACTACGAGCAGTACTTC,CASSTPGRAHYEQYF
TRBJ2-7,many,TRBV6-6,NA,TGTGCCAGCAGTTACTCGGGGGGAAATACCTACGAGCAGTACTTC,CASSYSGGNTYEQYF
TRBJ1-1,few,TRBV20-1,NA,TGCAGTGCTAGCACAGGGCCCGAATCTTTCTTT,CSASTGPESFF
TRBJ2-1,NA,TRBV11-2,NA,TGTGCCAGCAGCCCTAGGAGGTGGCGGGGCTACAATGAGCAGTTCTTC,CASSPRRWRGYNEQFF
TRBJ2-5,many,TRBV5-1,TRBD1,TGCGCCAGCAGCTGGGGACAGGGTAAGAAGGAGACCCAGTACTTC,CASSWGQGKKETQYF
TRBJ1-6,few,TRBV7-9,TRBD1,TGTGCCAGCAGCTTTGACAGGGGGTGGTCACCCCTCCACTTT,CASSFDRGWSPLHF
TRBJ1-5,few,TRBV7-9,TRBD1,TGTGCCAGCAGCCCCCTGGGGCAGGGGGATCAGCCCCAGCATTTT,CASSPLGQGDQPQHF
TRBJ2-7,NA,TRBV29-1,NA,TGCAGCGTTTATTGGACAAGCTCCTACGAGCAGTACTTC,CSVYWTSSYEQYF
TRBJ2-2,NA,TRBV28,TRBD1,TGTGCCAGCAGTTTAAAGGGGGCCCCAAACACCGGGGAGCTGTTTTTT,CASSLKGAPNTGELFF
TRBJ2-5,many,TRBV6-1,NA,TGTGCCAGCAGTAAACAACACCCAGAGACCCAGTACTTC,CASSKQHPETQYF